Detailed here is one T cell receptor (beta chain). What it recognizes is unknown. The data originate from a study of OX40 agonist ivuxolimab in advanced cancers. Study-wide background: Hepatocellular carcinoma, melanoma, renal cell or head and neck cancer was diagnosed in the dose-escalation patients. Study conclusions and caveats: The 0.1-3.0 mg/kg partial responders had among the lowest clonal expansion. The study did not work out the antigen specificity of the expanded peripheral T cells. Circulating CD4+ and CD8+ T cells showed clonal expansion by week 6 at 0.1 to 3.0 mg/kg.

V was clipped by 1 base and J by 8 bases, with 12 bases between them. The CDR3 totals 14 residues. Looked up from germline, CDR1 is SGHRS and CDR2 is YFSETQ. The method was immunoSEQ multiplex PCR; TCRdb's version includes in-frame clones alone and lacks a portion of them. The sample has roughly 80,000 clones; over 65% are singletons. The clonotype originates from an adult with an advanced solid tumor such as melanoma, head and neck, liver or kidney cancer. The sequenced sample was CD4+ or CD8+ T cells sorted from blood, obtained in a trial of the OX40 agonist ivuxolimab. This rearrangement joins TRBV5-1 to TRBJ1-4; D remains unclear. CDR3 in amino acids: CASSLLGLAEKLFF. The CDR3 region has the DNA TGCGCCAGCAGCTTGCTGGGCTTGGCGGAAAAACTGTTTTTT.